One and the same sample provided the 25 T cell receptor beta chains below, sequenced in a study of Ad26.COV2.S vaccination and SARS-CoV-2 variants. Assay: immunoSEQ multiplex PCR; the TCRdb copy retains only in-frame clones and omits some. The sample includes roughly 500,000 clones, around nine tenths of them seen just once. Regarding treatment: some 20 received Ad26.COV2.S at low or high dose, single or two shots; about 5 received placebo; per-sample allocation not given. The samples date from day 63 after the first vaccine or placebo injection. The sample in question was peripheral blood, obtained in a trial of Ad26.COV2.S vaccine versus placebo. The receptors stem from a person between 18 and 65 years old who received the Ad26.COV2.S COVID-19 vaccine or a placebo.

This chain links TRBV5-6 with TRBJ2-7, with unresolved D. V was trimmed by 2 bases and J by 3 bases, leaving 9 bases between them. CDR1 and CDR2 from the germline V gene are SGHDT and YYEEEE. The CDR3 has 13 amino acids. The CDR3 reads CASSFPGIYEQYF. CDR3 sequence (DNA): TGTGCCAGCAGCTTTCCTGGGATCTACGAGCAGTACTTC.

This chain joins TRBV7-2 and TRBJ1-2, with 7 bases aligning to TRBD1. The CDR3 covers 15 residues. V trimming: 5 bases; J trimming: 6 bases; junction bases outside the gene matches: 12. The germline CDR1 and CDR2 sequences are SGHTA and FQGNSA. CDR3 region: CASSRDSKATDGYTF. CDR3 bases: TGTGCCAGCAGCAGGGACAGTAAGGCTACGGATGGCTACACCTTC.

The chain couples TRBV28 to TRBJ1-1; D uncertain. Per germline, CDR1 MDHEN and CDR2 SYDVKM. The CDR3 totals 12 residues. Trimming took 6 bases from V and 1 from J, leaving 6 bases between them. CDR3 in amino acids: CASRVRNTEAFF. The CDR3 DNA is TGTGCCAGCAGAGTGAGGAACACTGAAGCTTTCTTT.

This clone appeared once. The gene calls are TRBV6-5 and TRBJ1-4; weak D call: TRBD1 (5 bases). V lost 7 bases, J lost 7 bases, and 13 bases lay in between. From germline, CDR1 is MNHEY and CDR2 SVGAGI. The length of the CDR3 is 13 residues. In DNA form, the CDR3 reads TGTGCCAGCACTCCCGGGGGATCTGAAAAACTGTTTTTT. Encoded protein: CASTPGGSEKLFF.

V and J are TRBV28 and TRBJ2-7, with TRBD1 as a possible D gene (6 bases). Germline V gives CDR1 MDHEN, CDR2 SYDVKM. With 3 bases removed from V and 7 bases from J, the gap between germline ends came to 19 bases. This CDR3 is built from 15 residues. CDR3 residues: CASSLRGFRGGEQYF. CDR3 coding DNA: TGTGCCAGCAGTTTGAGGGGGTTTCGGGGCGGAGAGCAGTACTTC.

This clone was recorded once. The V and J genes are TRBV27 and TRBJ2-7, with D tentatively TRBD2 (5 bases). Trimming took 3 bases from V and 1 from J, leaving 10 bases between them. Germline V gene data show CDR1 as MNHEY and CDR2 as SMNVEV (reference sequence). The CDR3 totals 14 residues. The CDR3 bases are TGTGCCAGCAGTTTGCGGGCCACTTCCTACGAGCAGTACTTC. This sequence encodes CASSLRATSYEQYF.

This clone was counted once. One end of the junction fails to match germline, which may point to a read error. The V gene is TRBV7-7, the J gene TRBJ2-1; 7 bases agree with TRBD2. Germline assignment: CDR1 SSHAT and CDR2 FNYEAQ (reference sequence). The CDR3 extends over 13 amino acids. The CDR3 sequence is CASSRGLENEQFF. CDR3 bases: TGTGCTAGCAGCCGCGGACTAGAGAATGAGCAGTTCTTC.

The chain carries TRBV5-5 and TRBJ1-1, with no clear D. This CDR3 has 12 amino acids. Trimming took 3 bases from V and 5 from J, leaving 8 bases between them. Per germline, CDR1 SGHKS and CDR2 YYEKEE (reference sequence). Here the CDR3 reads CASSSGRTEAFF. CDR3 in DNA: TGTGCCAGCAGCTCAGGAAGAACTGAAGCTTTCTTT.

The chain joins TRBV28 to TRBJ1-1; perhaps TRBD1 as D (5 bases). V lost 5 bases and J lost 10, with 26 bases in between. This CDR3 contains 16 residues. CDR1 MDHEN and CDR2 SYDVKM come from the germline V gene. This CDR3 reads CASSIQTPGTPGVAFF. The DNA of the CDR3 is TGTGCCAGCAGTATACAAACCCCCGGGACCCCGGGGGTAGCTTTCTTT.

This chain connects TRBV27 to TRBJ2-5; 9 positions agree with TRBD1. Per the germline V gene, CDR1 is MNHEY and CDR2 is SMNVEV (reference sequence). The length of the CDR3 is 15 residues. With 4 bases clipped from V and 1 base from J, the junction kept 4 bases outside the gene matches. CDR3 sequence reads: CASSSKTGGQETQYF. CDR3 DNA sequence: TGTGCCAGCAGTTCAAAGACAGGGGGCCAAGAGACCCAGTACTTC.

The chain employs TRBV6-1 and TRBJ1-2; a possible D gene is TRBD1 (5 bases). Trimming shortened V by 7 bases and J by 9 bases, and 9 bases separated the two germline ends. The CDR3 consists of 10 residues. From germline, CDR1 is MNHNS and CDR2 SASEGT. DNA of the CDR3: TGTGCCAGCAAATCGGACAGCTACACCTTC. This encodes CASKSDSYTF.

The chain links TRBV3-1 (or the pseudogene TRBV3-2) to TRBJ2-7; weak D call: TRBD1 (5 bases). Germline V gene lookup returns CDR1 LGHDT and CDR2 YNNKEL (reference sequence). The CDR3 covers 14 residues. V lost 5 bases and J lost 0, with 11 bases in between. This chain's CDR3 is CASSKGLSSYEQYF. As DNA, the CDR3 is TGTGCCAGCAGCAAGGGGCTTAGCTCCTACGAGCAGTACTTC.

The CDR3 is CASSQDLGTSGRLNYNEQFF. CDR3 sequence (DNA): TGTGCCAGCAGCCAAGATCTCGGGACTAGCGGGCGATTGAACTACAATGAGCAGTTCTTC. The V call is TRBV14, the J call TRBJ2-1, with 12 bases identical to TRBD2. The length of the CDR3 is 20 residues. The V gene end was trimmed by 0 bases and the J gene end by 3 bases; junction bases not matched to a gene: 12. Germline loops: CDR1 SGHDN, CDR2 FVKESK.

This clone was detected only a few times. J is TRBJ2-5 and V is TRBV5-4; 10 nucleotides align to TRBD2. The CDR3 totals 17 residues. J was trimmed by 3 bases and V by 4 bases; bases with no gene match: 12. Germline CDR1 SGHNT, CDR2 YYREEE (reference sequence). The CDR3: CASSLVMRTSGKETQYF. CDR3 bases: TGTGCCAGCAGCCTGGTGATGCGGACTAGCGGAAAAGAGACCCAGTACTTC.

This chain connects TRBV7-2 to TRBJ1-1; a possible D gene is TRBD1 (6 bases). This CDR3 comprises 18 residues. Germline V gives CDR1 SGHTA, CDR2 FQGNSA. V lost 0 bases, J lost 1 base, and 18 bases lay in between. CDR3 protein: CASSLASIPQGSNTEAFF. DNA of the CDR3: TGTGCCAGCAGCTTAGCCTCCATCCCACAGGGTTCGAACACTGAAGCTTTCTTT.

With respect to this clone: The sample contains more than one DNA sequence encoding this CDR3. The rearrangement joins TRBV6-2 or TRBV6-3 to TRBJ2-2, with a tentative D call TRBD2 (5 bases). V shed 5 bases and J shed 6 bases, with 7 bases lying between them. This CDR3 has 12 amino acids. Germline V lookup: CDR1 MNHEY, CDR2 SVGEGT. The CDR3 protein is CASSTGAGELFF. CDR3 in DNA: TGTGCCAGCAGTACCGGGGCCGGGGAGCTGTTTTTT.

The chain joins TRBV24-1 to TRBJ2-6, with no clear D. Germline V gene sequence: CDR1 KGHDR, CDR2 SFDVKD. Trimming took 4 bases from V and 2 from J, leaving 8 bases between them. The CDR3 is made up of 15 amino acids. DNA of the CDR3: TGTGCCACCAGTGAGAGGTTTGCTGGGGCCAACGTCCTGACTTTC. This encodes CATSERFAGANVLTF.

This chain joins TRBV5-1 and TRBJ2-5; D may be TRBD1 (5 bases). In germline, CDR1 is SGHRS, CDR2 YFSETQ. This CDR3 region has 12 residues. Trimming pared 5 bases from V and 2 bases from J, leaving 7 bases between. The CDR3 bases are TGCGCCAGCAGTAGGGGTCAAGAGACCCAGTACTTC. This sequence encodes CASSRGQETQYF. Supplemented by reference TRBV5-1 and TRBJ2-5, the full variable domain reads KAGVTQTPRYLIKTRGQQVTLSCSPISGHRSVSWYQQTPGQGLQFLFEYFSETQRNKGNFPGRFSGRQFSNSRSEMNVSTLELGDSALYLCASSRGQETQYFGPGTRLLVL.

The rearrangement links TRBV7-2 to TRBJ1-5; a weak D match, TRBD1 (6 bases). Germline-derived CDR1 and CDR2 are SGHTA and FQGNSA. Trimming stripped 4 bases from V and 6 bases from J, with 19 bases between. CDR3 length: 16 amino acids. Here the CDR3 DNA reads TGTGCCAGCAGCTCTGACGGTGGGGGCCTCCGTCAGCCCCAGCATTTT. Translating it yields CASSSDGGGLRQPQHF.

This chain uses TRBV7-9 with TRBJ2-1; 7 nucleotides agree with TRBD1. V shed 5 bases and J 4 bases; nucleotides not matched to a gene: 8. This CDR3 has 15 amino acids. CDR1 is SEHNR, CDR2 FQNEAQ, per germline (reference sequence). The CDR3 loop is CASSRQGGLYNEQFF. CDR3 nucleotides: TGTGCCAGCAGCCGACAGGGTGGGTTGTACAATGAGCAGTTCTTC.

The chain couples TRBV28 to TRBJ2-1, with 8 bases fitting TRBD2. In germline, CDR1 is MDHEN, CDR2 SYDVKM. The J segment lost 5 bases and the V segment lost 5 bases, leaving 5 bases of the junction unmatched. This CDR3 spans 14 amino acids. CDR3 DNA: TGTGCCAGCAGTCCAGGACTAGCACACAATGAGCAGTTCTTC. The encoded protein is CASSPGLAHNEQFF.

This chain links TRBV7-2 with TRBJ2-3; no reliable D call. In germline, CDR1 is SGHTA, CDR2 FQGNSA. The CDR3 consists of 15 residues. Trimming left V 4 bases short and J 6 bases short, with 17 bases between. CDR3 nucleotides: TGTGCCAGCAGCTCGTTTAGGCTAGAGGCCGATACGCAGTATTTT. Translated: CASSSFRLEADTQYF.

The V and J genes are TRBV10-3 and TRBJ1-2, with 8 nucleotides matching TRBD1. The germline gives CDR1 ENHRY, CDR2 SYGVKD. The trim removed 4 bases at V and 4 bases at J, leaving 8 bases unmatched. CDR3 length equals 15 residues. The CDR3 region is CAISVTGGGSYGYTF. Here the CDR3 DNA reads TGTGCCATCAGTGTAACAGGGGGTGGCAGCTATGGCTACACCTTC.

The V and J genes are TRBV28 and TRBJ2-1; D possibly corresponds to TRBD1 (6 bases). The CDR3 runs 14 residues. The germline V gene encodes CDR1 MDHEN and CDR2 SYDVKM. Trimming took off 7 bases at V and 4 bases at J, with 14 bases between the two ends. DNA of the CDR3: TGTGCCAGCACCGTTGGGGGCGAATACAATGAGCAGTTCTTC. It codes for CASTVGGEYNEQFF. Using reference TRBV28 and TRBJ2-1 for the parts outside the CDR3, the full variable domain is DVKVTQSSRYLVKRTGEKVFLECVQDMDHENMFWYRQDPGLGLRLIYFSYDVKMKEKGDIPEGYSVSREKKERFSLILESASTNQTSMYLCASTVGGEYNEQFFGPGTRLTVL.

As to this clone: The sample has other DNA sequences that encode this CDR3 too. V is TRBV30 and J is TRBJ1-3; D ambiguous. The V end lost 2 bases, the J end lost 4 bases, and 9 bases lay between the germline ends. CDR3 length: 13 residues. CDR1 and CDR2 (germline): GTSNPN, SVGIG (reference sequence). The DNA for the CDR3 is TGTGCCTGGAGTCCGGGGTCGGGAAACACCATATATTTT. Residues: CAWSPGSGNTIYF.